Shown below are 21 T cell receptor beta chains from a single sample sequenced in a study of blood T cells in healthy people across ages. A second 7 to 11 cycle PCR used barcoded and J-beta primers. TCRdb itself ran the 5' RACE reads through MiXCR, one entry per CDR3 protein. The sample contains around 2 million distinct CDR3 sequences, approximately 40% of which appear only once. Source material: blood. The receptors were sampled from a human donor in good health.

The gene calls are TRBV2 and TRBJ1-4; D is possibly TRBD1 (6 bases). This CDR3 region has 15 residues. The V gene lost 7 bases and the J gene lost 6 bases, with 18 bases spanning the gap. Germline CDR1 SNHLY, CDR2 FYNNEI. In DNA form, the CDR3 reads TGTGCCAGCAAGAAAATGGGGGGCCGGGATGAAAAACTGTTTTTT. Translating it yields CASKKMGGRDEKLFF.

This clonotype showed up just a few times. The chain employs TRBV7-2 and TRBJ2-5, with TRBD2 as a possible D gene (5 bases). The V gene lost 8 bases and the J gene lost 0 bases, with 16 bases spanning the gap. Germline V CDR1 and CDR2: SGHTA, FQGNSA. The CDR3 loop spans 15 amino acids. The CDR3 loop is CASSINGLNQETQYF. Here the CDR3 DNA reads TGTGCCAGCTCGATAAACGGACTTAACCAAGAGACCCAGTACTTC.

V and J are TRBV20-1 and TRBJ1-2; 10 bases fit TRBD1. V dropped 5 bases and J dropped 5; count of bases not matched to a gene: 5. This CDR3 has 13 amino acids. The germline CDR1 and CDR2 sequences are DFQATT and SNEGSKA (reference sequence). DNA of the CDR3: TGCAGTGCTCCGGGACAGGGGAAGTATGGCTACACCTTC. Protein: CSAPGQGKYGYTF.

This clonotype has more than one count but fewer than ten. The gene calls are TRBV4-3 and TRBJ2-5; D assignment may be TRBD1 or TRBD2 (5 bases each). The germline V gene has CDR1 LGHNA and CDR2 YSLEER. There are 15 residues in the CDR3. The V gene lost 0 bases and the J gene lost 11 bases, with 19 bases spanning the gap. The CDR3 coding sequence is TGCGCCAGCAGCCAAGAGGTGGGGGATCTTCTACGGCAGTACTTC. Encoded protein: CASSQEVGDLLRQYF.

This clonotype has just a few counts. The chain links TRBV20-1 to TRBJ1-1; D not certain. Germline CDR1 reads DFQATT; CDR2 reads SNEGSKA (reference sequence). The CDR3 is made up of 13 amino acids. The CDR3 nucleotides read TGCATCCCACGACCGCTCATTATTACTGAAGCTTTCTTT. It specifies CIPRPLIITEAFF.

The J gene is TRBJ1-6, the V gene TRBV6-5; TRBD1 agrees at 7 bases. The CDR3 runs 14 residues. Germline V gene lookup returns CDR1 MNHEY and CDR2 SVGAGI. V gave up 4 bases and J gave up 8 bases; unmatched junction bases: 5. CDR3 sequence reads: CASSSGTVDSPLHF. The CDR3 DNA follows: TGTGCCAGCAGTTCCGGGACAGTGGATTCACCCCTCCACTTT.

The chain employs TRBV2 and TRBJ2-1; D might be TRBD1 (6 bases). Germline V lookup: CDR1 SNHLY, CDR2 FYNNEI. This CDR3 contains 13 residues. The V end was cut by 7 bases, the J end by 3 bases, with 10 bases between. The CDR3 loop reads CASIGTLYNEQFF. Written as DNA, the CDR3 is TGTGCCAGCATCGGGACACTCTACAATGAGCAGTTCTTC.

This clonotype was found a few times. The chain links TRBV4-1 to TRBJ2-7; D is ambiguous. The CDR3 contains 13 residues. Germline V lookup: CDR1 MGHRA, CDR2 YSYEKL. V shed 4 bases and J shed 4 bases, with 11 bases lying between them. The CDR3 DNA follows: TGCGCCAGCAGCCTCAGAGACTTATACGAGCAGTACTTC. Amino acid sequence: CASSLRDLYEQYF.

CDR3 loop: CASSLGGSTGGEQYF. CDR3 coding DNA: TGTGCCAGCAGCTTAGGCGGGTCGACAGGAGGCGAGCAGTACTTC. The chain uses TRBV13 and TRBJ2-7; D might be TRBD1 (6 bases). The CDR3 has 15 residues. The germline gives CDR1 PRHDT, CDR2 FYEKMQ (reference sequence). V was pared by 0 bases and J by 6 bases, with 15 bases between.

This chain links TRBV5-6 with TRBJ2-6, with unresolved D. Trimming stripped 6 bases from V and 0 bases from J, with 13 bases between. The CDR3 loop spans 16 amino acids. Germline V gives CDR1 SGHDT, CDR2 YYEEEE. The CDR3 sequence: CASNGMRASGANVLTF. DNA for the CDR3: TGTGCCAGCAACGGAATGAGAGCCTCTGGGGCCAACGTCCTGACTTTC.

As for this clonotype: A far more abundant clone sits one base away, making this likely a read error. CDR3 bases: TGTGCCAGCAGTCCGGGAGGCGACTACACCTTC. Its translation is CASSPGGDYTF. This rearrangement joins TRBV12-3 or TRBV12-4 to TRBJ1-2; D gene unclear. CDR3 length: 11 residues. V lost 5 bases, J lost 10 bases, and 11 bases lay in between.

This clonotype was seen more than once but under ten times. This chain connects TRBV20-1 to TRBJ2-1, with 13 bases lining up with TRBD2. CDR1 and CDR2 (germline): DFQATT, SNEGSKA (reference sequence). V shed 5 bases and J 0 bases; nucleotides not matched to a gene: 10. This CDR3 spans 18 amino acids. CDR3 coding DNA: TGCAGTGCTGAACTAGCGGGGGGGCCGCTTAGCTCCTACAATGAGCAGTTCTTC. Protein: CSAELAGGPLSSYNEQFF.

This clonotype was seen at least ten times. The rearrangement uses TRBV12-3 or TRBV12-4 and TRBJ1-2, with unresolved D. There are 13 residues in the CDR3. Trimming took 5 bases from V and 2 from J, leaving 9 bases between them. CDR3 residues: CASSTGLNYGYTF. CDR3 bases: TGTGCCAGCAGTACGGGTCTCAACTATGGCTACACCTTC.

The V call is TRBV16, the J call TRBJ2-1; the match to TRBD2 covers 13 bases. The germline CDR1 and CDR2 sequences are KGHSY and FQNENV. V was pared by 2 bases and J by 9 bases, with 7 bases of the junction left unmatched. The CDR3 consists of 16 residues. CDR3 nucleotides: TGTGCCAGCAGCCAACCCGCGGGACTAGCGGGGATTGAGCAGTTCTTC. It encodes CASSQPAGLAGIEQFF.

The V call is TRBV20-1, the J call TRBJ2-7; 13 nucleotides align to TRBD2. This CDR3 region has 15 residues. Germline CDR1 and CDR2: DFQATT and SNEGSKA (reference sequence). The trim removed 6 bases at V and 4 bases at J, leaving 9 bases unmatched. CDR3 coding DNA: TGCAGTGCCCGACGTGGGGGACTAGCGGGATACGAGCAGTACTTC. Protein: CSARRGGLAGYEQYF.

The chain uses TRBV12-3 or TRBV12-4 and TRBJ2-1, with 14 nucleotides matching TRBD2. CDR3 length equals 19 residues. V gave up 6 bases and J gave up 1 base; unmatched junction bases: 11. CDR3 in amino acids: CASSNYGTSGGPSYNEQFF. In nucleotides, the CDR3 is TGTGCCAGCAGCAATTACGGGACTAGCGGGGGACCTTCCTACAATGAGCAGTTCTTC.

The chain links TRBV7-6 to TRBJ2-4; 7 positions agree with TRBD1. Germline V gene data show CDR1 as SGHVS and CDR2 as FNYEAQ. Trimming cost V 4 bases and J 1 base; bases outside gene matches: 28. This CDR3 is built from 23 residues. CDR3 sequence: CASSSEYERDRDRNRVAKNIQYF. DNA for the CDR3: TGTGCCAGCAGCTCCGAATACGAACGTGACAGGGACCGAAATCGGGTGGCCAAAAACATTCAGTACTTC.

This clonotype was seen just once. This rearrangement joins TRBV12-3 or TRBV12-4 to TRBJ1-5, with D uncertain. The CDR3 loop spans 15 amino acids. Trimming left V 2 bases short and J 1 base short, with 9 bases between. CDR3 sequence reads: CASSLTGTSNQPQHF. The CDR3 region has the DNA TGTGCCAGCAGTTTAACGGGCACGAGCAATCAGCCCCAGCATTTT.

This clonotype came up a few times. The chain links TRBV7-9 to TRBJ2-7; D is perhaps TRBD1 (6 bases). V dropped 5 bases and J dropped 0 bases, with 17 bases sitting between them. Germline loops: CDR1 SEHNR, CDR2 FQNEAQ (reference sequence). The CDR3 contains 16 residues. The CDR3 DNA follows: TGTGCCAGCAGCGGGAATAGGGGGTCTGACTCCTACGAGCAGTACTTC. This encodes CASSGNRGSDSYEQYF.

The chain couples TRBV12-3 or TRBV12-4 to TRBJ2-4; TRBD1 might be the D (5 bases). The ends were cut back, 6 bases at V and 13 bases at J, with 22 bases in the middle. The CDR3 totals 14 residues. The CDR3 here is CASSRQYSNQPQYF. In DNA, the CDR3 is TGTGCCAGCAGCCGACAGTATAGCAATCAGCCCCAGTACTTC.

This clonotype has just a few counts. The chain uses TRBV12-5 and TRBJ1-1; D remains unclear. There are 16 residues in the CDR3. Germline V gives CDR1 LGHNT, CDR2 FRNRAP. Trimming took 6 bases from V and 1 from J, leaving 18 bases between them. Written as DNA, the CDR3 is TGTGCTAGTGGGTTTGGTACGTCACAGACGAACACTGAAGCTTTCTTT. Its protein is CASGFGTSQTNTEAFF.